The following is a T cell receptor beta chain sequence with its context. Per the original methods: By means of reference gene primer amplification, nucleated cell counts were estimated. The data were produced by immunoSEQ multiplex PCR, yet TCRdb's version contains in-frame clones alone and is incomplete. That table is the source of V, J and clone size, and D and trimming were worked out from the DNA. The repertoire holds 70,000 or so clones, with roughly three quarters as singletons. Germline CDR1 reads SGHRS; CDR2 reads YFSETQ. The length of the CDR3 is 12 residues. V was trimmed by 5 bases and J by 0 bases, leaving 4 bases between them. The entry originates in a study of blood T cell repertoires in COVID-19. Overall study: COVID-19 samples, acute and convalescent, were from the United States, Italy and Spain. The analysed material was cDNA or gDNA that came from T cells, B-cell-depleted T cells, or PBMCs.

This sequence was found in a human donor in a cohort sampled during active COVID-19. The sequenced material came from peripheral blood. The rearrangement joins TRBV5-1 to TRBJ2-3; no clear D. This CDR3 reads CASSPSTDTQYF. The CDR3 coding sequence is TGCGCCAGCAGTCCTAGCACAGATACGCAGTATTTT.